These 27 T cell receptor beta chains were all obtained from the same sample, sequenced in a study of cytomegalovirus exposure and HLA in healthy donors (dated by TCRdb to about 2017). The library relied on the immunoSEQ multiplex PCR assay. TCRdb holds this immuneACCESS table with in-frame rearrangements only. Some clones are missing; in checked studies, unresolved V genes explain under half, and the rest has no known cause. Recorded for this sample are approximately 150,000 clones; around 90% of them occurred a single time. The ten largest make up roughly 4.8% of the sample. The sample comprised PBMCs. Source of these receptors: a young man in good health and CMV-seropositive.

The V gene is TRBV30, the J gene TRBJ1-1; 7 bases are shared with TRBD1. Germline CDR1 is GTSNPN and CDR2 is SVGIG (reference sequence). The CDR3 extends over 14 amino acids. The V gene end was trimmed by 4 bases and the J gene end by 5 bases; junction bases not matched to a gene: 10. The CDR3 loop is CAWTKKGADTEAFF. The CDR3, as DNA: TGTGCCTGGACCAAGAAGGGGGCAGATACTGAAGCTTTCTTT. The entire variable domain, with the rest obtained from reference TRBV30 and TRBJ1-1, is as follows: SQTIHQWPATLVQPVGSPLSLECTVEGTSNPNLYWYRQAAGRGLQLLFYSVGIGQISSEVPQNLSASRPQDRQFILSSKKLLLSDSGFYLCAWTKKGADTEAFFGQGTRLTVV.

V gene TRBV27 combines with J gene TRBJ2-3, with 8 bases that match TRBD2. CDR3 length: 17 amino acids. The trim removed 4 bases at V and 1 base at J, leaving 10 bases unmatched. Per germline, CDR1 MNHEY and CDR2 SMNVEV (reference sequence). The chain's CDR3 is CASSWGRTSGGTDTQYF. The CDR3 nucleotides read TGTGCCAGCAGTTGGGGCCGTACTAGCGGCGGCACAGATACGCAGTATTTT.

This clone has only one observation. The rearrangement joins TRBV6-5 to TRBJ2-5; maybe TRBD1 (5 bases). Trimming stripped 5 bases from V and 5 bases from J, with 18 bases between. CDR1 is MNHEY, CDR2 SVGAGI, per germline. The CDR3 is 15 residues long. The CDR3 nucleotides read TGTGCCAGCAGTCTAGGTGACAGATCAACTGAGACCCAGTACTTC. Its protein is CASSLGDRSTETQYF.

The chain links TRBV6-4 to TRBJ2-3, with TRBD2 matching over 10 bases. V was pared by 7 bases and J by 0 bases, with 4 bases of the junction left unmatched. Germline V gene sequence: CDR1 MRHNA, CDR2 SNTAGT. This CDR3 has 15 residues. In DNA, the CDR3 is TGTGCCAGCACCCCACTAGCGGGGAGCACAGATACGCAGTATTTT. Protein: CASTPLAGSTDTQYF.

This clone is a singleton in its sample. This chain uses TRBV27 with TRBJ1-3; no clear D gene. The CDR3 length is 17 residues. V lost 4 bases, J lost 3 bases, and 19 bases lay in between. Germline V CDR1 and CDR2: MNHEY, SMNVEV (reference sequence). The CDR3 loop reads CASSSIPPRGVGNTIYF. CDR3 nucleotides: TGTGCCAGCAGTTCCATCCCCCCCCGGGGTGTTGGAAACACCATATATTTT.

This sequence joins TRBV5-1 and TRBJ1-2; D call uncertain. This CDR3 has 14 amino acids. V lost 0 bases to trimming and J lost 5 bases, with 11 bases between them. Germline assignment: CDR1 SGHRS and CDR2 YFSETQ. CDR3 in DNA: TGCGCCAGCAGCTTGGAAGGCGGCCTGTATGGCTACACCTTC. Its translation is CASSLEGGLYGYTF.

CDR3 bases: TGTGCCAGCAGCCCAATAGGAACAGCATACGAGCAGTACTTC. It translates to CASSPIGTAYEQYF. This rearrangement joins TRBV7-2 to TRBJ2-7; no definite D call. The germline V gene has CDR1 SGHTA and CDR2 FQGNSA. The V and J ends lost 5 bases and 4 bases respectively, with 15 bases between them. This CDR3 is built from 14 residues. Using reference TRBV7-2 and TRBJ2-7 for the parts outside the CDR3, the full variable domain is GAGVSQSPSNKVTEKGKDVELRCDPISGHTALYWYRQSLGQGLEFLIYFQGNSAPDKSGLPSDRFSAERTGGSVSTLTIQRTQQEDSAVYLCASSPIGTAYEQYFGPGTRLTVT.

This clone was detected only a few times. The chain links TRBV7-6 to TRBJ2-7, with a tentative D call TRBD1 (5 bases). The V end lost 1 base, the J end lost 7 bases, and 17 bases lay between the germline ends. The germline V gene encodes CDR1 SGHVS and CDR2 FNYEAQ. The CDR3 runs to 15 residues. The CDR3, as DNA: TGTGCCAGCAGCTTAGAAAGCTACAGGCCTTGGGAGCAGTACTTC. Encoded protein: CASSLESYRPWEQYF.

The chain is built from TRBV9 and TRBJ1-6; D is uncertain. V was shortened by 3 bases and J by 7 bases, with 11 bases between the two germline ends. The germline CDR1 and CDR2 sequences are SGDLS and YYNGEE. The length of the CDR3 is 14 residues. For the CDR3, the DNA is TGTGCCAGCAGCGCGAACCCCGGGAATTCACCCCTCCACTTT. This encodes CASSANPGNSPLHF.

The chain recombines TRBV4-1 with TRBJ1-2, with D perhaps TRBD1 (6 bases). Germline values: CDR1 MGHRA, CDR2 YSYEKL. The CDR3 contains 16 residues. V was clipped by 0 bases and J by 2 bases, with 13 bases between them. The CDR3 loop is CASSQEGGPLNYGYTF. The CDR3 DNA reads TGCGCCAGCAGCCAAGAGGGGGGGCCCCTAAACTATGGCTACACCTTC.

CDR3 loop: CASSSGQVSYGYTF. The CDR3 nucleotides are TGTGCCAGCAGTTCCGGACAGGTTTCCTATGGCTACACCTTC. The genes are TRBV27 and TRBJ1-2; 7 bases line up with TRBD1. Germline V gene lookup returns CDR1 MNHEY and CDR2 SMNVEV (reference sequence). V shed 4 bases and J 4 bases; nucleotides not matched to a gene: 6. The CDR3 covers 14 residues.

The V gene is TRBV30, the J gene TRBJ2-3; TRBD2 matches at 11 bases. The J segment lost 5 bases and the V segment lost 6 bases, leaving 10 bases of the junction unmatched. CDR1 GTSNPN and CDR2 SVGIG come from the germline V gene (reference sequence). The length of the CDR3 is 15 residues. For the CDR3, the DNA is TGTGCCTGTACACCTAGCGGGAGGAGACGAGATACGCAGTATTTT. Protein sequence: CACTPSGRRRDTQYF.

The chain joins TRBV6-6 to TRBJ1-2, with TRBD1 identical over 12 bases. Germline V gene lookup returns CDR1 MNHNY and CDR2 SVGAGI (reference sequence). The CDR3 has 15 residues. After removal of 5 bases from V and 8 bases from J, the junction contained 9 bases not matched to a gene. The CDR3 DNA reads TGTGCCAGCAGTCAATCCGGGACAGGGGGCGCGGGCTACACCTTC. This translates into CASSQSGTGGAGYTF.

V and J are TRBV5-4 and TRBJ2-3; weak D call: TRBD2 (7 bases). CDR1 and CDR2 from the germline V gene are SGHNT and YYREEE (reference sequence). The CDR3 covers 16 residues. The V end lost 0 bases, the J end lost 5 bases, and 16 bases lay between the germline ends. The CDR3 DNA follows: TGTGCCAGCAGCTTGGCTGGCGGGGGCCAGGTAGATACGCAGTATTTT. Translation: CASSLAGGGQVDTQYF.

The chain uses TRBV14 and TRBJ2-2; 7 bases are a match to TRBD2. Germline CDR1 reads SGHDN; CDR2 reads FVKESK. CDR3 length: 15 amino acids. Trimming removed 4 bases from V and 4 bases from J; junction bases left unmatched: 6. CDR3 nucleotides: TGTGCCAGCAGCCCACAAGCGGGGCCCACCGGGGAGCTGTTTTTT. Translating it yields CASSPQAGPTGELFF.

CDR3 sequence (DNA): TGTGCCAGTAGTGGGGAATCGGACAGGGGGCTAACAGATACGCAGTATTTT. This encodes CASSGESDRGLTDTQYF. The chain has TRBV19 and TRBJ2-3; 11 bases align to TRBD1. The V gene end was trimmed by 5 bases and the J gene end by 3 bases; junction bases not matched to a gene: 10. This CDR3 spans 17 amino acids. Germline V gene lookup returns CDR1 LNHDA and CDR2 SQIVND (reference sequence). Full variable domain (remainder filled in from reference TRBV19 and TRBJ2-3): DGGITQSPKYLFRKEGQNVTLSCEQNLNHDAMYWYRQDPGQGLRLIYYSQIVNDFQKGDIAEGYSVSREKKESFPLTVTSAQKNPTAFYLCASSGESDRGLTDTQYFGPGTRLTVL.

This chain uses TRBV6-5 with TRBJ2-1, with D possibly being TRBD1 (6 bases). In germline, CDR1 is MNHEY, CDR2 SVGAGI. The V end lost 2 bases, the J end lost 8 bases, and 13 bases lay between the germline ends. CDR3 length: 14 residues. The DNA of the CDR3 is TGTGCCAGCAGTTACAGGGGGATTTATCATGAGCAGTTCTTC. Protein product: CASSYRGIYHEQFF.

V and J are TRBV6-6 and TRBJ2-7; 7 bases are shared with TRBD2. Trimming took 6 bases from V and 0 from J; bases not matched to a gene: 11. CDR1 is MNHNY and CDR2 is SVGAGI in the germline V gene (reference sequence). The CDR3 totals 16 residues. CDR3 sequence: CASSSSSGGSSYEQYF. The CDR3 nucleotides read TGTGCCAGCAGCTCCTCTAGCGGAGGGAGCTCCTACGAGCAGTACTTC.

The gene calls are TRBV27 and TRBJ1-1; D unresolved. Germline-derived CDR1 and CDR2 are MNHEY and SMNVEV (reference sequence). The CDR3 is 13 residues long. Between the trimmed V and J ends, which lost 2 bases and 4 bases, there was a span of 8 bases. CDR3 sequence reads: CASSLQRATEAFF. The CDR3 nucleotides read TGTGCCAGCAGTTTACAGAGGGCCACTGAAGCTTTCTTT.

The chain combines TRBV19 with TRBJ2-5; the D gene is possibly TRBD1 (6 bases). V lost 7 bases and J lost 5, with 14 bases in between. Germline CDR1 LNHDA, CDR2 SQIVND (reference sequence). The CDR3 extends over 13 amino acids. In nucleotides, the CDR3 is TGTGCCAGTAAGAATAACAGGGAGGAGACCCAGTACTTC. Encoded protein: CASKNNREETQYF. Full variable domain (rest looked up from reference TRBV19 and TRBJ2-5): DGGITQSPKYLFRKEGQNVTLSCEQNLNHDAMYWYRQDPGQGLRLIYYSQIVNDFQKGDIAEGYSVSREKKESFPLTVTSAQKNPTAFYLCASKNNREETQYFGPGTRLLVL.

The chain combines TRBV30 with TRBJ2-7; 7 bases are shared with TRBD1. This CDR3 region has 14 residues. J lost 1 base, V lost 2 bases, and 5 bases had no gene match. The germline CDR1 and CDR2 sequences are GTSNPN and SVGIG (reference sequence). CDR3 sequence (DNA): TGTGCCTGGAGTTTGGGGACAGCGTCCTACGAGCAGTACTTC. As protein: CAWSLGTASYEQYF.

The CDR3 DNA reads TGTGCCAGCAGTTTAAAGCCCGGGGAGCTGTTTTTT. This encodes CASSLKPGELFF. The chain recombines TRBV28 with TRBJ2-2; no reliable D call. The CDR3 has 12 amino acids. Looked up from germline, CDR1 is MDHEN and CDR2 is SYDVKM. Trimming shortened V by 2 bases and J by 6 bases, and 4 bases separated the two germline ends.

The chain employs TRBV6-5 and TRBJ2-3; TRBD1 might be the D (6 bases). V was clipped by 8 bases and J by 3 bases, with 15 bases between them. CDR3 size: 14 residues. Germline V gives CDR1 MNHEY, CDR2 SVGAGI. The CDR3 DNA reads as TGTGCCAGCCGCCAGGGGATCGGTACAGATACGCAGTATTTT. Its protein is CASRQGIGTDTQYF.

The V gene is TRBV5-4, the J gene TRBJ1-2; the match to TRBD1 covers 12 bases. With V trimmed by 3 bases and J by 5 bases, 8 bases remained unmatched. CDR1 and CDR2 from the germline V gene are SGHNT and YYREEE (reference sequence). The CDR3 length is 16 residues. The CDR3 DNA follows: TGTGCCAGCAGCTCGGGACAGGGGGCGCGAGGATATGGCTACACCTTC. Translating gives CASSSGQGARGYGYTF.

The genes are TRBV25-1 and TRBJ2-6, with D unresolved. Trimming took off 3 bases at V and 4 bases at J, with 7 bases between the two ends. The CDR3 is 14 amino acids. The V gene's germline CDR1 is MGHDK and CDR2 SYGVNS. For the CDR3, the DNA is TGTGCCAGCAGTGAGGCGACAGGGGCCAACGTCCTGACTTTC. Translation gives CASSEATGANVLTF.

The sample holds a few counts of this clone. The chain has TRBV6-1 and TRBJ2-3; no clear D gene. V was pared by 2 bases and J by 1 base, with 13 bases between. Germline CDR1 and CDR2: MNHNS and SASEGT. The CDR3 is 16 amino acids. CDR3 sequence: CASSELVGAGTDTQYF. The CDR3 DNA sequence: TGTGCCAGCAGTGAATTAGTAGGAGCCGGCACAGATACGCAGTATTTT.

The CDR3 region is CASSLPGTGGEQFF. The CDR3 DNA follows: TGTGCCAGCAGCTTACCTGGGACAGGGGGTGAGCAGTTCTTC. The rearrangement joins TRBV11-2 to TRBJ2-1; the match to TRBD1 covers 11 bases. The CDR3 loop spans 14 amino acids. Germline V gives CDR1 SGHAT, CDR2 FQNNGV. The J segment lost 9 bases and the V segment lost 2 bases, leaving 3 bases of the junction unmatched.